The sequence of this TCR beta chain was determined in a study of regulatory T cells in long-lasting Graves disease. Time point noted: newly diagnosed GD, antithyroid drugs for less than 3 months. The TCR library was prepared using RNA isolated from PBMCs. Construction of TCR beta libraries relied on iRepertoire HTBI primers and on Arm-PCR targeting CDR3 regions. TCRdb independently ran MiXCR on the multiplex PCR reads; one entry per CDR3 protein. The top ten clones hold more than 8.5% of a sample with about 540,000 distinct CDR3 sequences, approximately 15% of them seen once. This CDR3 has 14 residues. Trimming stripped 0 bases from V and 5 bases from J, with 10 bases between. Germline V gives CDR1 KGHSH, CDR2 LQKENI. The same sample was also studied in work on T cells in Graves' hyperthyroidism and ophthalmopathy.

Sample: peripheral blood mononuclear cells (PBMCs), taken at new diagnosis, from a patient treated with antithyroid drugs. The gene calls are TRBV18 and TRBJ2-5; the D is unclear. The clonotype was recovered from a man aged 25-40 years with Graves disease. The CDR3 sequence is CASSPPAMGETQYF. The DNA for the CDR3 is TGTGCCAGCTCACCACCTGCTATGGGGGAGACCCAGTACTTC.